This TCR beta chain comes out of a study of cytomegalovirus exposure and HLA in healthy donors. Study in general: From donors who were HLA-typed, an early data release held 80 million to 85 million unique TCRs. Findings of the study overall: The CMV antigen specificity of a few CMV-associated chains was confirmed through in vitro analysis. TCR beta sequences reportedly predicted the HLA-A and HLA-B alleles of most subjects accurately.

This clone appeared a few times. The antigen remains unidentified. Primers for the PCR totalled 60 Vbeta and 13 Jbeta. Assay: immunoSEQ multiplex PCR; the TCRdb copy retains only in-frame clones and omits some. This sample has roughly 160,000 clones, with about three quarters found just once. With 3 bases clipped from V and 0 bases from J, the junction kept 8 bases outside the gene matches. CDR3 length: 17 amino acids. Germline V gene lookup returns CDR1 SGHNT and CDR2 YENEEA. The receptor was derived from a woman in her forties or fifties in good health and CMV-seropositive. The chain employs TRBV11-3 and TRBJ2-1, with 7 bases that match TRBD1. Specimen: PBMCs. In DNA, the CDR3 is TGTGCCAGCAGCTTGTCAGGACAGGCCCGCTCCTACAATGAGCAGTTCTTC. Translation: CASSLSGQARSYNEQFF.